Following are 29 T cell receptor beta chains from one sample sequenced in a study of T cells after yellow fever vaccination. One entry per CDR3 protein results from TCRdb running MiXCR on the 5' RACE reads. The data show around 110,000 distinct CDR3 sequences, 8.4% seen once. Specimen: CD8+ T cells sorted from PBMCs, collected 45 days after the yellow fever booster vaccination. These receptors were taken from a man aged 30-40 years who received the YFV17D yellow fever vaccine.

This clonotype was found many times. The rearrangement uses TRBV6-1 and TRBJ2-3, with 10 bases that match TRBD1. This CDR3 has 18 amino acids. Germline lookup yields CDR1 MNHNS and CDR2 SASEGT. V shed 6 bases, J shed 2 bases, and the junction held 14 bases outside the gene matches. CDR3 sequence reads: CASSRLLPGQGNTDTQYF. CDR3 nucleotide sequence: TGTGCCAGCAGCCGCCTCCTCCCGGGACAGGGGAACACAGATACGCAGTATTTT.

About this clonotype itself: A single base separates this from a much larger clone, so it may be a read error. J is TRBJ2-1 and V is TRBV28; D tentatively fits TRBD1 or TRBD2 (5 bases each). V dropped 10 bases and J dropped 8 bases, with 21 bases sitting between them. The germline gives CDR1 MDHEN, CDR2 SYDVKM. CDR3 length equals 14 residues. The CDR3 here is CATLRDPTRDEQFF. In DNA, the CDR3 is TGTGCCACCCTCCGGGACCCCACCCGCGATGAGCAGTTCTTC. The variable domain in full, completed from reference TRBV28 and TRBJ2-1, reads DVKVTQSSRYLVKRTGEKVFLECVQDMDHENMFWYRQDPGLGLRLIYFSYDVKMKEKGDIPEGYSVSREKKERFSLILESASTNQTSMYLCATLRDPTRDEQFFGPGTRLTVL.

This clonotype was found many times. The chain joins TRBV11-3 to TRBJ2-2; 9 bases fit TRBD2. V lost 5 bases, J lost 1 base, and 5 bases stayed unmatched. The CDR3 totals 16 residues. Germline V gene sequence: CDR1 SGHNT, CDR2 YENEEA. CDR3 bases: TGTGCCAGCAGCGATCGGACTAGCGTGAACACCGGGGAGCTGTTTTTT. This gives the protein CASSDRTSVNTGELFF.

This clonotype was detected many times. The rearrangement joins TRBV6-6 to TRBJ2-7; D tentatively reads TRBD1 or TRBD2 (5 bases each). CDR1 and CDR2 from the germline V gene are MNHNY and SVGAGI (reference sequence). CDR3 size: 13 residues. V was pared by 6 bases and J by 2 bases, with 11 bases between. The CDR3 protein is CASSGTVPYEQYF. The CDR3 coding sequence is TGTGCCAGCAGCGGGACGGTCCCCTACGAGCAGTACTTC.

This clonotype was picked up many times. This chain connects TRBV6-2 or TRBV6-3 to TRBJ2-1; TRBD2 agrees at 9 bases. V trimming: 10 bases; J trimming: 13 bases; junction bases outside the gene matches: 8. This CDR3 region has 11 residues. Looked up from germline, CDR1 is MNHEY and CDR2 is SVGEGT. The CDR3 coding sequence is TGTGCCACCGAAGTTAGCGGGAGTCAGTTCTTC. Its translation: CATEVSGSQFF.

This clonotype has a count of ten or more. The chain links TRBV27 to TRBJ2-1; D unclear. Trimming left V 0 bases short and J 6 bases short, with 6 bases between. The CDR3 consists of 13 residues. Germline CDR1 and CDR2: MNHEY and SMNVEV (reference sequence). CDR3: CASSLSNSNEQFF. In DNA, the CDR3 is TGTGCCAGCAGTTTATCGAACAGCAATGAGCAGTTCTTC.

The chain couples TRBV11-2 to TRBJ2-7, with 9 bases that match TRBD1. This CDR3 contains 16 residues. V was pared by 5 bases and J by 2 bases, with 10 bases of the junction left unmatched. From germline, CDR1 is SGHAT and CDR2 FQNNGV. The CDR3 DNA reads as TGTGCCAGCAGCGGATACCGGGACAGGGAGCCCTACGAGCAGTACTTC. This sequence encodes CASSGYRDREPYEQYF.

This clonotype was counted at least ten times. This chain uses TRBV4-1 with TRBJ2-7, with D perhaps TRBD1 (5 bases). The length of the CDR3 is 14 residues. From germline, CDR1 is MGHRA and CDR2 YSYEKL. With 4 bases removed from V and 0 bases from J, the gap between germline ends came to 10 bases. The DNA of the CDR3 is TGCGCCAGCAGCCCAGACAGTAGCTCCTACGAGCAGTACTTC. Encoded protein: CASSPDSSSYEQYF.

V and J are TRBV5-5 and TRBJ2-7; no definite D call. Trimming removed 1 base at V and 3 bases at J, with 5 bases between. Germline loops: CDR1 SGHKS, CDR2 YYEKEE (reference sequence). This CDR3 spans 12 amino acids. CDR3: CASSLTHYEQYF. The CDR3 region has the DNA TGTGCCAGCAGCTTGACACACTACGAGCAGTACTTC.

This clonotype was observed a single time. J is TRBJ1-2 and V is TRBV9; 9 bases fit TRBD1. CDR1 is SGDLS, CDR2 YYNGEE, per germline. Trimming cost V 0 bases and J 4 bases; bases outside gene matches: 7. This CDR3 comprises 16 residues. Here the CDR3 reads CASSVERDREAYGYTF. The CDR3 DNA is TGTGCCAGCAGCGTAGAACGGGACAGGGAGGCCTATGGCTACACCTTC.

This clonotype was counted at least ten times. This chain links TRBV27 with TRBJ2-7, with 14 positions matching TRBD2. This CDR3 spans 16 amino acids. The germline gives CDR1 MNHEY, CDR2 SMNVEV (reference sequence). Trimming at V came to 6 bases and at J to 2 bases, leaving 6 bases not matched to a gene. Written as DNA, the CDR3 is TGTGCCAGCAGAGAGGGACTAGCGGGAGACCCCTACGAGCAGTACTTC. Translation gives CASREGLAGDPYEQYF.

This clonotype occurred many times. The CDR3, as DNA: TGTGCCAGCAGCGTAGCCCCTAGCGGGAACTACGAGCAGTACTTC. This codes for CASSVAPSGNYEQYF. V is TRBV9 and J is TRBJ2-7; 9 positions agree with TRBD2. The CDR3 contains 15 residues. The germline gives CDR1 SGDLS, CDR2 YYNGEE. J was trimmed by 3 bases and V by 0 bases; bases with no gene match: 4.

Ten or more counts support this clonotype. The rearrangement uses TRBV27 and TRBJ2-7; no clear D gene. Germline V lookup: CDR1 MNHEY, CDR2 SMNVEV (reference sequence). The CDR3 extends over 12 amino acids. The V end lost 10 bases, the J end lost 0 bases, and 10 bases lay between the germline ends. The CDR3 protein is CATYSSSYEQYF. The CDR3 DNA reads as TGTGCCACCTATTCGAGCTCCTACGAGCAGTACTTC.

Many counts were recorded for this clonotype. The chain combines TRBV20-1 with TRBJ2-3, with 15 positions matching TRBD2. In germline, CDR1 is DFQATT, CDR2 SNEGSKA (reference sequence). V lost 1 base to trimming and J lost 0 bases; unmatched junction nucleotides: 2. CDR3 length: 17 amino acids. As DNA, the CDR3 is TGCAGTGCTAGAGGGACTAGCGGGAGGGCCAGCACAGATACGCAGTATTTT. Encoded protein: CSARGTSGRASTDTQYF.

The chain uses TRBV5-1 and TRBJ2-1; the D call may be TRBD1 or TRBD2 (6 bases each). CDR1 is SGHRS and CDR2 is YFSETQ in the germline V gene. The V end was cut by 2 bases, the J end by 7 bases, with 16 bases between. The CDR3 is made up of 15 amino acids. The CDR3 region is CASSFETGGRNEQFF. CDR3 DNA sequence: TGCGCCAGCAGCTTCGAGACAGGAGGGAGGAATGAGCAGTTCTTC. Full variable domain (rest looked up from reference TRBV5-1 and TRBJ2-1): KAGVTQTPRYLIKTRGQQVTLSCSPISGHRSVSWYQQTPGQGLQFLFEYFSETQRNKGNFPGRFSGRQFSNSRSEMNVSTLELGDSALYLCASSFETGGRNEQFFGPGTRLTVL.

This clonotype has at least ten counts. The chain is built from TRBV11-2 and TRBJ1-5; D is unresolved. The CDR3 is 13 residues long. Per the germline V gene, CDR1 is SGHAT and CDR2 is FQNNGV. Trimming stripped 1 base from V and 4 bases from J, with 5 bases between. The CDR3, as DNA: TGTGCCAGCAGCTTAGGGGATAATCAGCCCCAGCATTTT. This codes for CASSLGDNQPQHF.

This clonotype was recorded at least ten times. The V call is TRBV6-5, the J call TRBJ2-2; maybe TRBD1 (5 bases). V was trimmed by 3 bases and J by 2 bases, leaving 10 bases between them. The CDR3 runs to 15 residues. Germline CDR1 MNHEY, CDR2 SVGAGI. CDR3 in amino acids: CASSYLRGNTGELFF. In DNA form, the CDR3 reads TGTGCCAGCAGTTATTTAAGGGGCAACACCGGGGAGCTGTTTTTT.

This clonotype was detected a few times. The rearrangement links TRBV25-1 to TRBJ1-2; no reliable D call. The ends were cut back, 4 bases at V and 0 bases at J, with 18 bases in the middle. From germline, CDR1 is MGHDK and CDR2 SYGVNS. The CDR3 length is 17 residues. CDR3 in amino acids: CASSGFGPHSTNYGYTF. The CDR3 DNA sequence: TGTGCCAGCAGTGGTTTCGGGCCCCACTCTACTAACTATGGCTACACCTTC.

CDR3 residues: CAFSFPIAGGPEYNEQFF. The DNA for the CDR3 is TGTGCCTTCAGTTTCCCCATAGCGGGAGGGCCGGAGTACAATGAGCAGTTCTTC. The gene calls are TRBV7-3 and TRBJ2-1; 11 bases match TRBD2. V dropped 11 bases and J dropped 4; count of bases not matched to a gene: 19. This CDR3 has 18 amino acids. Germline values: CDR1 SGHTA, CDR2 FQGTGA. Looking up the rest from reference TRBV7-3 and TRBJ2-1 gives the full variable domain: GAGVSQTPSNKVTEKGKYVELRCDPISGHTALYWYRQSLGQGPEFLIYFQGTGAADDSGLPNDRFFAVRPEGSVSTLKIQRTERGDSAVYLCAFSFPIAGGPEYNEQFFGPGTRLTVL.

The sample holds many counts of this clonotype. V usage is TRBV6-5 and J usage is TRBJ2-1, with D perhaps matching TRBD2 (6 bases). CDR1 is MNHEY, CDR2 SVGAGI, per germline. This CDR3 has 12 residues. Trimming took 6 bases from V and 9 from J, leaving 12 bases between them. The CDR3 loop is CASSRLSGEQFF. The CDR3 nucleotides are TGTGCCAGCAGCCGTCTTAGCGGTGAGCAGTTCTTC.

This clonotype has a count of ten or more. This chain links TRBV7-9 with TRBJ2-7; a weak D match, TRBD1 (5 bases). The CDR3 covers 12 residues. Germline-derived CDR1 and CDR2 are SEHNR and FQNEAQ (reference sequence). V lost 5 bases and J 2 bases, leaving 7 bases between the germline ends. CDR3 protein: CASSQGTYEQYF. CDR3 DNA: TGTGCCAGCAGCCAGGGTACCTACGAGCAGTACTTC.

This clonotype was detected ten times or more. The J gene is TRBJ2-7, the V gene TRBV2; D unclear. The CDR3 covers 11 residues. Germline CDR1 SNHLY, CDR2 FYNNEI. Trimming shortened V by 1 base and J by 10 bases, and 8 bases separated the two germline ends. CDR3 loop: CASSEGRVQYF. CDR3 in DNA: TGTGCCAGCAGTGAAGGAAGAGTACAGTACTTC. Full variable domain (missing parts from reference TRBV2 and TRBJ2-7): EPEVTQTPSHQVTQMGQEVILRCVPISNHLYFYWYRQILGQKVEFLVSFYNNEISEKSEIFDDQFSVERPDGSNFTLKIRSTKLEDSAMYFCASSEGRVQYFGPGTRLTVT.

This clonotype was recorded at least ten times. This chain links TRBV9 with TRBJ2-5, with D tentatively TRBD1 (6 bases). Germline V gene lookup returns CDR1 SGDLS and CDR2 YYNGEE. Trimming pared 0 bases from V and 0 bases from J, leaving 9 bases between. CDR3 length equals 15 residues. The CDR3 loop reads CASSVEGVNQETQYF. The CDR3 coding sequence is TGTGCCAGCAGCGTAGAGGGGGTGAACCAAGAGACCCAGTACTTC.

This clonotype was detected only a few times. The chain joins TRBV18 to TRBJ2-1; either TRBD1 or TRBD2 may fit D (5 bases each). V was clipped by 7 bases and J by 8 bases, with 15 bases between them. CDR3 size: 13 residues. Germline V gene sequence: CDR1 KGHSH, CDR2 LQKENI. CDR3 nucleotide sequence: TGTGCCAGCTGGGACGGAGTCACGGATGAGCAGTTCTTC. Translated: CASWDGVTDEQFF.

About this clonotype itself: This may be a read error, as it is one base from a much larger clone. The V and J genes are TRBV29-1 and TRBJ2-2, with D possibly being TRBD2 (6 bases). The CDR3 is made up of 16 amino acids. Germline V lookup: CDR1 SQVTM, CDR2 ANQGSEA. CDR3 protein: CIVEALGRGNTGELFF. CDR3 in DNA: TGCATCGTTGAAGCGCTCGGGCGGGGAAACACCGGGGAGCTGTTTTTT.

This clonotype was seen a few times. The chain uses TRBV3-1 and TRBJ2-7; D gene uncertain. Germline CDR1 is LGHDT and CDR2 is YNNKEL (reference sequence). The CDR3 has 13 amino acids. The germline V and J ends were trimmed by 2 bases and 7 bases, with 12 bases remaining between them. CDR3 nucleotides: TGTGCCAGCAGCCAACCTCCCGCGTTGGAGCAGTACTTC. Amino acids: CASSQPPALEQYF.

The rearrangement joins TRBV18 to TRBJ2-3; 8 nucleotides line up with TRBD2. V shed 2 bases and J 4 bases; nucleotides not matched to a gene: 5. CDR1 is KGHSH, CDR2 LQKENI, per germline. The CDR3 consists of 15 residues. CDR3 sequence reads: CASSPGAGAPDTQYF. The CDR3 bases are TGTGCCAGCTCACCAGGAGCGGGAGCGCCAGATACGCAGTATTTT.

Many counts were recorded for this clonotype. This chain links TRBV2 with TRBJ2-7; D remains unclear. Trimming took off 6 bases at V and 0 bases at J, with 12 bases between the two ends. CDR3 size: 14 residues. Germline-derived CDR1 and CDR2 are SNHLY and FYNNEI. This CDR3 reads CASRISTGSYEQYF. CDR3 coding DNA: TGTGCCAGCAGGATCTCGACTGGCTCCTACGAGCAGTACTTC.

This clonotype has a count of ten or more. This chain uses TRBV11-2 with TRBJ2-7; D is perhaps TRBD2 (6 bases). The CDR3 extends over 14 amino acids. Germline V lookup: CDR1 SGHAT, CDR2 FQNNGV. Trimming took off 3 bases at V and 2 bases at J, with 11 bases between the two ends. The CDR3 spells CASSFGGVAYEQYF. As DNA, the CDR3 is TGTGCCAGCAGCTTTGGCGGGGTAGCCTACGAGCAGTACTTC.